These 26 T cell receptor beta chains originate from one sample sequenced in a study of Graves' ophthalmopathy and Graves' hyperthyroidism (dated by TCRdb to the late 2010s). The instrument given in TCRdb is Illumina HiSeq 2000. For repertoire sequencing, TCR beta CDR3 regions were amplified from RNA transcripts. The first round of RT-PCR was done with HTBI primers and the Qiagen OneStep RT-PCR kit, and was followed by a second round of multiplex PCR, then size selection and purification. TCRdb handled the public reads itself, with Q25 trimming in fastp and clone calling in MiXCR, and kept productive beta chains. Merged by CDR3 protein, the rows form single entries marked with the most common genes and DNA. The sample table records approximately 210,000 distinct CDR3 sequences; approximately 29% of these occur just once. Jointly, the top ten make up approximately 9% of the sample. The sample comprised peripheral blood. The receptors come from a man aged 50 to 60 with Graves' ophthalmopathy. Donor details come from another sample of the same person, matched by shared clones.

Ten or more counts support this clonotype. The chain uses TRBV11-2 and TRBJ1-1, with D perhaps TRBD1 (5 bases). The CDR3 covers 16 residues. Germline V gene sequence: CDR1 SGHAT, CDR2 FQNNGV. With 5 bases removed from V and 0 bases from J, the gap between germline ends came to 16 bases. In DNA, the CDR3 is TGTGCCAGCAGCCTTTTCGCCGGGGCCATGAACACTGAAGCTTTCTTT. Protein product: CASSLFAGAMNTEAFF.

This clonotype was seen at least ten times. This chain uses TRBV11-2 with TRBJ2-5, with D perhaps TRBD1 (5 bases). The V end was cut by 6 bases, the J end by 7 bases, with 12 bases between. Per the germline V gene, CDR1 is SGHAT and CDR2 is FQNNGV. The CDR3 loop spans 12 amino acids. The CDR3 is CASSSVGRTQYF. The CDR3 DNA follows: TGTGCCAGCAGTTCGGTGGGGCGGACCCAGTACTTC.

This clonotype was detected ten times or more. The gene calls are TRBV12-3 or TRBV12-4 and TRBJ1-3; D uncertain. This CDR3 has 13 residues. The V end lost 6 bases, the J end lost 2 bases, and 8 bases lay between the germline ends. CDR3 in amino acids: CASSPLTGNTIYF. DNA for the CDR3: TGTGCCAGCAGCCCCCTAACTGGAAACACCATATATTTT.

The chain carries TRBV5-1 and TRBJ1-5; D uncertain. Germline V gene data show CDR1 as SGHRS and CDR2 as YFSETQ. V lost 2 bases, J lost 5 bases, and 8 bases lay in between. The CDR3 sequence is 13 residues long. CDR3 bases: TGCGCCAGCAGCTTCGGTAGGGATCAGCCCCAGCATTTT. This translates into CASSFGRDQPQHF.

This clonotype was observed at least ten times. Being one base from a much bigger clone, this may be a read error. The chain recombines TRBV20-1 with TRBJ1-1; TRBD1 aligns across 7 bases. The germline V gene encodes CDR1 DFQATT and CDR2 SNEGSKA (reference sequence). The CDR3 covers 13 residues. After removal of 3 bases from V and 2 bases from J, the junction contained 3 bases not matched to a gene. The CDR3 sequence: CSARDRINTEAFF. For the CDR3, the DNA is TGCAGTGCTAGGGACAGGATAAACACTGAAGCTTTCTTT.

This clonotype was seen at least ten times. V usage is TRBV28 and J usage is TRBJ1-5; perhaps TRBD1 as D (6 bases). Germline loops: CDR1 MDHEN, CDR2 SYDVKM. The CDR3 runs to 14 residues. Trimming shortened V by 4 bases and J by 5 bases, and 12 bases separated the two germline ends. This chain's CDR3 is CASSSPPGDQPQHF. In DNA form, the CDR3 reads TGTGCCAGCAGTTCACCCCCAGGGGATCAGCCCCAGCATTTT.

This clonotype was detected only once. This chain's CDR3 is CASSHRRFENIYGYTF. The DNA for the CDR3 is TGTGCCAGCAGCCACCGCAGGTTCGAGAACATATATGGCTACACCTTC. The chain has TRBV6-1 and TRBJ1-2, with no clear D. The CDR3 contains 16 residues. Trimming cost V 6 bases and J 5 bases, with 22 bases left between them. CDR1 is MNHNS, CDR2 SASEGT, per germline.

This clonotype was counted at least ten times. V is TRBV20-1 and J is TRBJ2-7, with 7 bases identical to TRBD2. V shed 0 bases and J 2 bases; nucleotides not matched to a gene: 7. Per germline, CDR1 DFQATT and CDR2 SNEGSKA (reference sequence). This CDR3 region has 15 residues. CDR3 amino acids: CSARDGREPTYEQYF. The CDR3 DNA is TGCAGTGCTAGAGATGGGCGGGAGCCCACCTACGAGCAGTACTTC.

This clonotype was detected many times. V usage is TRBV28 and J usage is TRBJ1-5; maybe TRBD1 (6 bases). This CDR3 is built from 13 residues. Trimming shortened V by 6 bases and J by 7 bases, and 13 bases separated the two germline ends. Germline assignment: CDR1 MDHEN and CDR2 SYDVKM. The CDR3, as DNA: TGTGCCAGCAGAGGACAGCCGGGGCAGCCCCAGCATTTT. Protein sequence: CASRGQPGQPQHF.

The chain couples TRBV6-5 to TRBJ2-5, with 11 bases that match TRBD2. The junction had 5 bases not matched to a gene; V was cut back by 2 bases and J by 3 bases. The CDR3 is made up of 16 amino acids. Germline values: CDR1 MNHEY, CDR2 SVGAGI. The CDR3 protein is CASSYPTTSGEETQYF. CDR3 sequence (DNA): TGTGCCAGCAGTTACCCGACGACTAGCGGGGAAGAGACCCAGTACTTC.

V usage is TRBV30 and J usage is TRBJ1-3; D unclear. Trimming removed 7 bases at V and 2 bases at J, with 12 bases between. The CDR3 has 13 amino acids. Germline CDR1 and CDR2: GTSNPN and SVGIG (reference sequence). The CDR3 DNA sequence: TGTGCCTCGACCGCTGTTACTGGAAACACCATATATTTT. Its translation: CASTAVTGNTIYF.

There are many counts of this clonotype. The V call is TRBV6-5, the J call TRBJ2-7; a possible D gene is TRBD1 (6 bases). CDR3 length equals 14 residues. Trimming shortened V by 4 bases and J by 2 bases, and 12 bases separated the two germline ends. CDR1 MNHEY and CDR2 SVGAGI come from the germline V gene. The DNA of the CDR3 is TGTGCCAGCAGTTGGGACACCAACGCCTACGAGCAGTACTTC. This encodes CASSWDTNAYEQYF.

V gene TRBV12-3 or TRBV12-4 combines with J gene TRBJ1-1, with 7 bases aligning to TRBD1. V was pared by 5 bases and J by 10 bases, with 13 bases of the junction left unmatched. CDR3 length: 14 amino acids. In nucleotides, the CDR3 is TGTGCCAGCAGTGGGGACAGTGAAACCCGGGGAGCTTTCTTT. It encodes CASSGDSETRGAFF.

This clonotype has at least ten counts. The gene calls are TRBV7-8 and TRBJ2-5; 9 bases agree with TRBD2. CDR1 is SGHVS and CDR2 is FQNEAQ in the germline V gene. V was clipped by 1 base and J by 4 bases; unmatched bases: 13. CDR3 length equals 18 residues. DNA of the CDR3: TGTGCCAGCAGCTTAGTGGCTAGCGGGGCTATACCGGGAGAGACCCAGTACTTC. This codes for CASSLVASGAIPGETQYF.

This clonotype has a count of ten or more. The chain links TRBV5-4 to TRBJ1-2, with 7 bases matching TRBD1. V lost 1 base, J lost 8 bases, and 5 bases stayed unmatched. The germline V gene encodes CDR1 SGHNT and CDR2 YYREEE (reference sequence). This CDR3 has 13 amino acids. The CDR3, as DNA: TGTGCCAGCAGCTTGCAGGGGGAGAGGGGCTACACCTTC. It codes for CASSLQGERGYTF.

There are many counts of this clonotype. V and J are TRBV30 and TRBJ1-1; D gene uncertain. This CDR3 is 11 amino acids long. Germline lookup yields CDR1 GTSNPN and CDR2 SVGIG (reference sequence). The V gene lost 5 bases and the J gene lost 1 base, with 5 bases spanning the gap. The CDR3 nucleotides are TGTGCCTGGTTAAGGAACACTGAAGCTTTCTTT. This codes for CAWLRNTEAFF.

Many counts were recorded for this clonotype. This rearrangement joins TRBV6-2 or TRBV6-3 to TRBJ2-7, with 10 positions matching TRBD2. Unmatched junction bases numbered 5, after V lost 11 bases and J lost 1 base. Germline lookup yields CDR1 MNHEY and CDR2 SVGEGT. The CDR3 totals 13 residues. The CDR3 DNA reads TGTGCCGGAGCGGGAGGGCTGTCCTACGAGCAGTACTTC. It encodes CAGAGGLSYEQYF.

This clonotype was recorded once. The chain is built from TRBV6-2 or TRBV6-3 and TRBJ1-5; a weak D match, TRBD1 (5 bases). Trimming pared 2 bases from V and 7 bases from J, leaving 12 bases between. From germline, CDR1 is MNHEY and CDR2 SVGEGT. The CDR3 is 14 amino acids. The CDR3 protein is CASSYGGGEQPQHF. The CDR3 DNA follows: TGTGCCAGCAGTTACGGGGGGGGAGAGCAGCCCCAGCATTTT.

Many counts were recorded for this clonotype. This chain joins TRBV6-2 or TRBV6-3 and TRBJ1-2; D is undetermined. This CDR3 spans 14 amino acids. Trimming shortened V by 2 bases and J by 3 bases, and 10 bases separated the two germline ends. From germline, CDR1 is MNHEY and CDR2 SVGEGT. CDR3 DNA: TGTGCCAGCAGTTACCGAAACAAGGACTATGGCTACACCTTC. It codes for CASSYRNKDYGYTF.

This clonotype showed up many times. Here the CDR3 reads CASSPGRTLREPQHF. CDR3 nucleotide sequence: TGTGCCAGCAGCCCCGGTAGAACCCTGCGGGAGCCCCAGCATTTT. V and J are TRBV11-2 and TRBJ1-5; no clear D. CDR1 is SGHAT and CDR2 is FQNNGV in the germline V gene. With 5 bases removed from V and 8 bases from J, the gap between germline ends came to 19 bases. The CDR3 is made up of 15 amino acids. Combining the CDR3 with reference TRBV11-2 and TRBJ1-5 gives the whole variable domain EAGVAQSPRYKIIEKRQSVAFWCNPISGHATLYWYQQILGQGPKLLIQFQNNGVVDDSQLPKDRFSAERLKGVDSTLKIQPAKLEDSAVYLCASSPGRTLREPQHFGDGTRLSIL.

V is TRBV19 and J is TRBJ1-5; TRBD1 matches 10 bases. Germline V gene sequence: CDR1 LNHDA, CDR2 SQIVND (reference sequence). The V and J ends lost 3 bases and 5 bases, in that order; junction bases with no gene match: 10. This CDR3 region has 17 residues. CDR3 DNA: TGTGCCAGTAGTATTCGTGAAAGGACAGGGGGGCATCAGCCCCAGCATTTT. Protein: CASSIRERTGGHQPQHF. Together with reference TRBV19 and TRBJ1-5, the CDR3 gives the full variable domain: DGGITQSPKYLFRKEGQNVTLSCEQNLNHDAMYWYRQDPGQGLRLIYYSQIVNDFQKGDIAEGYSVSREKKESFPLTVTSAQKNPTAFYLCASSIRERTGGHQPQHFGDGTRLSIL.

This clonotype was seen at least ten times. The V gene is TRBV20-1, the J gene TRBJ1-5; 8 nucleotides align to TRBD1. This CDR3 comprises 14 residues. Germline V gene lookup returns CDR1 DFQATT and CDR2 SNEGSKA (reference sequence). Germline trimming cut 1 base from V and 7 bases from J; bases unmatched to any gene: 6. The CDR3 nucleotides are TGCAGTGCTAGAGCGACAGGGGATGGGCAGCCCCAGCATTTT. Protein sequence: CSARATGDGQPQHF.

This clonotype was observed many times. The chain joins TRBV29-1 to TRBJ1-2, with D unresolved. The ends were cut back, 4 bases at V and 1 base at J, with 13 bases in the middle. The CDR3 sequence is 14 residues long. Germline V gene data show CDR1 as SQVTM and CDR2 as ANQGSEA. This chain's CDR3 is CSVGLGKSNYGYTF. The CDR3 region has the DNA TGCAGCGTTGGTTTGGGCAAAAGTAACTATGGCTACACCTTC.

The genes are TRBV6-1 and TRBJ1-2; TRBD1 is a possible D gene (6 bases). The CDR3 is made up of 16 amino acids. Germline-derived CDR1 and CDR2 are MNHNS and SASEGT. V was trimmed by 0 bases and J by 8 bases, leaving 19 bases between them. CDR3 in amino acids: CASSEAVMPGAGGYTF. CDR3 in DNA: TGTGCCAGCAGTGAAGCGGTCATGCCGGGGGCGGGAGGCTACACCTTC.

Many counts were recorded for this clonotype. V usage is TRBV3-1 and J usage is TRBJ2-2, with D perhaps matching TRBD1 (6 bases). The germline V gene has CDR1 LGHDT and CDR2 YNNKEL (reference sequence). V was cut by 3 bases and J by 13 bases, with 12 bases left in between. The CDR3 is 12 amino acids. The CDR3 DNA reads as TGTGCCAGCAGCCATACCCAGGGGTGGCTGTTTTTT. As protein: CASSHTQGWLFF.

This clonotype was counted many times. This chain joins TRBV28 and TRBJ2-6; D is unresolved. Trimming removed 7 bases from V and 2 bases from J, with 15 bases in between. The CDR3 totals 16 residues. Germline V lookup: CDR1 MDHEN, CDR2 SYDVKM. CDR3 protein: CASKEVRAAGANVLTF. In DNA form, the CDR3 reads TGTGCCAGCAAGGAAGTTAGGGCGGCTGGGGCCAACGTCCTGACTTTC.